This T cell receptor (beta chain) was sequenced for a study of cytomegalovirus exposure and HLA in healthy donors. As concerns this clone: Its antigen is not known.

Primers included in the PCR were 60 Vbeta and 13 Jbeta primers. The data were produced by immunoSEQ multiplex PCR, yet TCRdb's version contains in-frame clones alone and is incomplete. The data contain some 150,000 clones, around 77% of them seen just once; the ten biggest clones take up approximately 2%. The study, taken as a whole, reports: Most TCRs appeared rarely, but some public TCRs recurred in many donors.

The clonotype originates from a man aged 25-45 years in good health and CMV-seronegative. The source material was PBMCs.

CDR3 bases: TGTGCCAGCGGGCCCCCGGGACTCAGACATGGCTACACCTTC. It specifies CASGPPGLRHGYTF. The chain couples TRBV28 to TRBJ1-2; D is perhaps TRBD1 (5 bases). The CDR3 consists of 14 residues. Trimming cost V 8 bases and J 6 bases, with 19 bases left between them. The germline V gene encodes CDR1 MDHEN and CDR2 SYDVKM.